Listed below are T cell receptor beta chains from one sample, sequenced in a study of blood T cell repertoires in COVID-19. Using immunoSEQ multiplex PCR, the repertoire was profiled, and TCRdb retains in-frame clones only, with some absent. The sample includes approximately 150,000 clones, less than 90% of them seen just once. The sample comprised peripheral blood. These receptors all stem from a human donor with COVID-19, enrolled during active disease. The donor label of this sample is uncertain. Both conserved end residues are part of each CDR3. Each record gives: clone size, J gene, D gene, V gene, CDR3 protein, CDR3 DNA. D genes are given only for firm matches. Rows give clone size only sometimes, using once, few, many, or a class for an expanded clone.

.,TRBJ1-6,.,TRBV3-1/TRBV3-2,CASSQVGADSPLHF,TGTGCCAGCAGCCAAGTTGGGGCCGATTCACCCCTCCACTTT
few,TRBJ2-3,.,TRBV2,CASSVRADTQYF,TGTGCCAGCAGTGTCAGGGCAGATACGCAGTATTTT
.,TRBJ1-4,TRBD1,TRBV6-6,CASSVPGQGYEKLFF,TGTGCCAGCAGTGTTCCGGGACAGGGGTACGAAAAACTGTTTTTT
.,TRBJ2-1,.,TRBV2,CASSGGWNEQFF,TGTGCCAGCAGTGGCGGCTGGAATGAGCAGTTCTTC
.,TRBJ2-3,TRBD2,TRBV2,CASRSSGSEPDTQYF,TGTGCCAGCAGATCTAGCGGGTCCGAACCAGATACGCAGTATTTT
.,TRBJ2-7,.,TRBV5-6,CASSPRTSGLAEQYF,TGTGCCAGCAGCCCAAGGACATCTGGCCTTGCCGAGCAGTACTTC
.,TRBJ1-1,.,TRBV5-4,CASSSSGVEAFF,TGTGCCAGCAGCTCTTCCGGTGTTGAAGCTTTCTTT
.,TRBJ1-1,.,TRBV2,CASTPWGVNTEAFF,TGTGCCAGCACCCCTTGGGGGGTGAACACTGAAGCTTTCTTT
.,TRBJ2-1,.,TRBV5-6,CASSLETGYSYNEQFF,TGTGCCAGCAGCTTGGAAACAGGGTATTCCTACAATGAGCAGTTCTTC
.,TRBJ1-6,TRBD1,TRBV30,CAWSGQGDSPLHF,TGTGCCTGGAGTGGCCAGGGGGATTCACCCCTCCACTTT
.,TRBJ1-3,.,TRBV7-2,CASSLGGYGNTIYF,TGTGCCAGCAGCTTAGGAGGTTACGGAAACACCATATATTTT
.,TRBJ2-3,TRBD1,TRBV14,CASSQVDRGDTQYF,TGTGCCAGCAGCCAAGTCGACAGGGGGGATACGCAGTATTTT
.,TRBJ2-3,TRBD2,TRBV6-5,CATALERGVSDTQYF,TGTGCCACCGCCTTAGAGCGGGGGGTGTCGGATACGCAGTATTTT
.,TRBJ1-3,.,TRBV7-9,CASSPVRDYSGNTIYF,TGTGCCAGCAGCCCCGTCAGGGATTACTCTGGAAACACCATATATTTT
few,TRBJ1-2,.,TRBV19,CASNTGNYYGYTF,TGTGCCAGTAATACAGGGAACTACTATGGCTACACCTTC
.,TRBJ1-2,TRBD1,TRBV2,CASSAHGQDYGYTF,TGTGCCAGCAGTGCCCATGGACAGGACTATGGCTACACCTTC
.,TRBJ2-4,.,TRBV9,CASSVASGQSDIQYF,TGTGCCAGCAGCGTAGCCTCCGGACAGTCGGACATTCAGTACTTC
.,TRBJ1-2,.,TRBV6-5,CASSYDYRRNGYTF,TGTGCCAGCAGTTACGACTATCGGAGGAATGGCTACACCTTC
.,TRBJ2-5,TRBD1,TRBV11-3,CASSLETGVFQETQYF,TGTGCCAGCAGCTTAGAGACAGGGGTATTCCAAGAGACCCAGTACTTC
.,TRBJ1-3,.,TRBV18,CASSVAAGNTIYF,TGTGCCAGCTCAGTCGCGGCTGGAAACACCATATATTTT
.,TRBJ1-1,TRBD1,TRBV19,CASSMNHRDRGRGAFF,TGTGCCAGTAGTATGAATCACCGGGACAGGGGGCGGGGAGCTTTCTTT
.,TRBJ1-1,.,TRBV18,CASSSGGGEAFF,TGTGCCAGCTCGTCAGGTGGGGGGGAAGCTTTCTTT
.,TRBJ2-7,TRBD1,TRBV12-3/TRBV12-4,CASRPGQGYEQYF,TGTGCCAGCAGACCGGGACAGGGCTACGAGCAGTACTTC
.,TRBJ2-1,.,TRBV2,CASSRTYTGNEQFF,TGTGCCAGCAGTCGGACATATACCGGCAATGAGCAGTTCTTC
.,TRBJ1-4,.,TRBV29-1,CSVEESRVGEKLFF,TGCAGCGTTGAAGAATCCAGGGTTGGGGAAAAACTGTTTTTT
.,TRBJ2-5,TRBD1,TRBV24-1,CATSDSTLGQTVETQYF,TGTGCCACCAGTGACTCAACGCTGGGACAGACGGTTGAGACCCAGTACTTC
.,TRBJ1-1,.,TRBV6-5,CASSNDQGQNTEAFF,TGTGCCAGCAGCAACGATCAGGGGCAGAACACTGAAGCTTTCTTT
.,TRBJ2-5,TRBD2,TRBV9,CASSELAGGYQETQYF,TGTGCCAGCAGCGAACTAGCGGGGGGTTACCAAGAGACCCAGTACTTC
.,TRBJ1-5,.,TRBV7-9,CASSADNQPQHF,TGTGCCAGCAGCGCAGACAATCAGCCCCAGCATTTT
.,TRBJ1-5,.,TRBV6-1,CASSEAAGYGNQPQHF,TGTGCCAGCAGTGAAGCGGCAGGCTATGGCAATCAGCCCCAGCATTTT
.,TRBJ1-2,.,TRBV28,CASTSRRGSGYTF,TGTGCCAGCACCTCGAGGCGGGGTTCTGGCTACACCTTC
.,TRBJ2-6,TRBD1,TRBV5-6,CASSGTGGSGANVLTF,TGTGCCAGCAGCGGGACAGGGGGCTCTGGGGCCAACGTCCTGACTTTC
.,TRBJ1-6,.,TRBV28,CASRGGLPNSPLHF,TGTGCCAGCAGGGGAGGGCTCCCGAATTCACCCCTCCACTTT
once,TRBJ1-2,TRBD1,TRBV18,CASSPRDRKTDGYTF,TGTGCCAGCTCACCACGGGACAGGAAGACGGATGGCTACACCTTC
.,TRBJ2-7,.,TRBV3-1/TRBV3-2,CASSQDGGVGEQYF,TGTGCCAGCAGCCAGGATGGGGGCGTGGGGGAGCAGTACTTC
.,TRBJ1-1,.,TRBV28,CASSFSDTEAFF,TGTGCCAGCAGCTTCAGCGACACTGAAGCTTTCTTT
.,TRBJ1-4,TRBD1,TRBV19,CASSIGGTGGRKLFF,TGTGCCAGTAGTATAGGAGGAACAGGGGGCAGAAAACTGTTTTTT
once,TRBJ1-1,.,TRBV18,CASSPRNWGGGEAFF,TGTGCCAGCTCACCCAGAAATTGGGGAGGCGGTGAAGCTTTCTTT
.,TRBJ2-1,TRBD1,TRBV7-2,CASSKDRVSSYNEQFF,TGTGCCAGCAGCAAAGACAGGGTGAGCTCCTACAATGAGCAGTTCTTC